These T cell receptor beta chains were read from a single sample in a study of CD8 T cells in ankylosing spondylitis. TCRdb independently ran MiXCR on the 5' RACE reads; one entry per CDR3 protein. The sample includes around 300,000 distinct CDR3 sequences, approximately 14% of them seen just once. The sequencing sample was made of blood, either unsorted or a sorted T cell fraction (not recorded which). These receptors all come from a male donor with ankylosing spondylitis or in good health (not recorded which). Both conserved end residues are part of each CDR3. Fields, in order: V gene, J gene, CDR3 protein.

TRBV12-3/TRBV12-4	TRBJ2-7	CASTPRGRGSQYSYEQYF
TRBV10-3	TRBJ2-4	CAISPTSGTQTIQYF
TRBV6-2/TRBV6-3	TRBJ2-3	CASRTPGLATDTQYF
TRBV5-1	TRBJ2-3	CASRKRQTLTDTQYF
TRBV2	TRBJ1-2	CASSQDSNNFYGYTF
TRBV12-3/TRBV12-4	TRBJ1-6	CASSSGTGGKNSPLHF
TRBV12-3/TRBV12-4	TRBJ1-1	CASRGRGATEAFF
TRBV5-1	TRBJ2-3	CASSSQGTGHPNVIDTQYF
TRBV5-1	TRBJ1-1	CASTTPGKGTEAFF
TRBV5-1	TRBJ1-6	CASSPGQGAGSPLHF
TRBV5-1	TRBJ1-1	CASSLETGTTEAFF
TRBV2	TRBJ2-2	CASNKDGTGELFF
TRBV7-9	TRBJ2-4	CASSRDSYSKNIQYF
TRBV12-3/TRBV12-4	TRBJ2-2	CASSWGGANTGELFF
TRBV12-3/TRBV12-4	TRBJ2-1	CASSLSAPPRYEQFF
TRBV14	TRBJ2-1	CASSPPSGRSYNEQFF